One and the same sample provided the 31 T cell receptor beta chains below, sequenced in a study of T cell responses to AZD1222 COVID-19 vaccine. Assay: immunoSEQ multiplex PCR; the TCRdb copy retains only in-frame clones and omits some. The table lists 88,000 or so clones, roughly 89% of them singletons. The sample consisted of peripheral blood, taken 28 days after the second AZD1222 dose. Receptors originate from an adult who received the AZD1222 COVID-19 vaccine.

In nucleotides, the CDR3 is TGCGCCAGCAGCCTCGCCCCGGACAGCTCCTATGGCTACACCTTC. Translating it yields CASSLAPDSSYGYTF. This sequence joins TRBV5-1 and TRBJ1-2; D might be TRBD1 (6 bases). The CDR3 spans 15 residues. The germline CDR1 and CDR2 sequences are SGHRS and YFSETQ. Deletions cut 4 bases from V and 4 bases from J, with 17 bases between. Combining the CDR3 with reference TRBV5-1 and TRBJ1-2 gives the whole variable domain KAGVTQTPRYLIKTRGQQVTLSCSPISGHRSVSWYQQTPGQGLQFLFEYFSETQRNKGNFPGRFSGRQFSNSRSEMNVSTLELGDSALYLCASSLAPDSSYGYTFGSGTRLTVV.

J is TRBJ2-1 and V is TRBV19; no definite D call. This CDR3 is 15 amino acids long. The V end lost 3 bases, the J end lost 0 bases, and 9 bases lay between the germline ends. CDR1 is LNHDA, CDR2 SQIVND, per germline (reference sequence). CDR3: CASSIGPSSYNEQFF. The CDR3 region has the DNA TGTGCCAGTAGTATTGGTCCGAGCTCCTACAATGAGCAGTTCTTC.

The chain recombines TRBV27 with TRBJ1-1; D ambiguous. CDR3 length: 13 amino acids. V dropped 6 bases and J dropped 4 bases, with 12 bases sitting between them. Germline CDR1 MNHEY, CDR2 SMNVEV (reference sequence). The CDR3: CASRLTRTTEAFF. The CDR3 nucleotides read TGTGCCAGCAGGTTGACTAGGACCACTGAAGCTTTCTTT.

The chain recombines TRBV12-3 or TRBV12-4 with TRBJ1-4, with D uncertain. The CDR3 has 13 residues. V lost 2 bases to trimming and J lost 6 bases, with 7 bases between them. CDR3 nucleotide sequence: TGTGCCAGCAGTTTAACGACGGATGAAAAACTGTTTTTT. Translated, it gives CASSLTTDEKLFF.

The chain carries TRBV5-1 and TRBJ1-2, with a possible D match to TRBD1 (5 bases). The CDR3 length is 15 residues. V was trimmed by 1 base and J by 5 bases, leaving 15 bases between them. Germline V gene data show CDR1 as SGHRS and CDR2 as YFSETQ. DNA for the CDR3: TGCGCCAGCAGCTTGCTCACCGGGACCGAGTATGGCTACACCTTC. This gives the protein CASSLLTGTEYGYTF.

The chain employs TRBV14 and TRBJ2-7, with 7 bases identical to TRBD1. J was trimmed by 7 bases and V by 0 bases; bases with no gene match: 6. The CDR3 contains 14 residues. Looked up from germline, CDR1 is SGHDN and CDR2 is FVKESK. The CDR3 reads CASSQERGRGEQYF. In DNA form, the CDR3 reads TGTGCCAGCAGCCAAGAGAGGGGGCGCGGTGAGCAGTACTTC.

This clone was observed a few times. Within the sample, other DNA sequences also encode this same CDR3. This chain links TRBV20-1 with TRBJ1-2; D not resolved. Germline CDR1 reads DFQATT; CDR2 reads SNEGSKA (reference sequence). The length of the CDR3 is 11 residues. The V gene lost 5 bases and the J gene lost 2 bases, with 6 bases spanning the gap. DNA of the CDR3: TGCAGTGCTTATTCAAACTATGGCTACACCTTC. Amino acids: CSAYSNYGYTF.

V usage is TRBV19 and J usage is TRBJ1-2, with D possibly being TRBD1 (6 bases). This CDR3 region has 14 residues. Looked up from germline, CDR1 is LNHDA and CDR2 is SQIVND (reference sequence). The ends were cut back, 4 bases at V and 5 bases at J, with 14 bases in the middle. CDR3 bases: TGTGCCAGTAGTACCCTGACAGGATCTTATGGCTACACCTTC. Residues: CASSTLTGSYGYTF.

V is TRBV30 and J is TRBJ2-1; D could derive from TRBD1 or TRBD2 (5 bases each). The CDR3 is made up of 15 amino acids. CDR1 GTSNPN and CDR2 SVGIG come from the germline V gene (reference sequence). With 2 bases removed from V and 0 bases from J, the gap between germline ends came to 11 bases. For the CDR3, the DNA is TGTGCCTGGAGTAAACCCGGGACCTCCTACAATGAGCAGTTCTTC. Its translation: CAWSKPGTSYNEQFF.

V usage is TRBV3-1 (or the pseudogene TRBV3-2) and J usage is TRBJ1-5; a weak D match, TRBD1 (6 bases). The CDR3 runs to 16 residues. Trimming left V 1 base short and J 4 bases short, with 14 bases between. Germline V lookup: CDR1 LGHDT, CDR2 YNNKEL (reference sequence). CDR3 DNA sequence: TGTGCCAGCAGCCAAGCCCCAGGGGTGGGGAATCAGCCCCAGCATTTT. Protein product: CASSQAPGVGNQPQHF.

CDR3 in DNA: TGTGCCAGCAGCTCCCCGAGGGATACGCAGTATTTT. It encodes CASSSPRDTQYF. The V gene is TRBV7-9, the J gene TRBJ2-3; D is unclear. Trimming took off 4 bases at V and 6 bases at J, with 8 bases between the two ends. The CDR3 consists of 12 residues. Germline V gene lookup returns CDR1 SEHNR and CDR2 FQNEAQ (reference sequence).

This chain joins TRBV3-1 (or the pseudogene TRBV3-2) and TRBJ1-1; no firm D call. Trimming cost V 1 base and J 3 bases, with 9 bases left between them. CDR3 length: 14 residues. Germline V gives CDR1 LGHDT, CDR2 YNNKEL (reference sequence). The CDR3 loop reads CASSQGFGDTEAFF. The CDR3 region has the DNA TGTGCCAGCAGCCAAGGGTTCGGAGACACTGAAGCTTTCTTT.

The V gene is TRBV5-6, the J gene TRBJ1-2; a weak D match, TRBD1 (5 bases). CDR1 and CDR2 from the germline V gene are SGHDT and YYEEEE. This CDR3 has 14 amino acids. V lost 0 bases, J lost 2 bases, and 8 bases lay in between. Written as DNA, the CDR3 is TGTGCCAGCAGCTTGGTAGGGGAAAACTATGGCTACACCTTC. As protein: CASSLVGENYGYTF.

The chain has TRBV9 and TRBJ1-2; maybe TRBD1 (6 bases). CDR3 size: 16 residues. Germline CDR1 SGDLS, CDR2 YYNGEE. Trimming took 4 bases from V and 7 from J, leaving 23 bases between them. The CDR3 is CASSLTGQGRTVGYTF. The CDR3 DNA is TGTGCCAGCAGCCTCACGGGGCAGGGGCGGACGGTTGGCTACACCTTC. Variable domain in full (rest from reference TRBV9 and TRBJ1-2): DSGVTQTPKHLITATGQRVTLRCSPRSGDLSVYWYQQSLDQGLQFLIQYYNGEERAKGNILERFSAQQFPDLHSELNLSSLELGDSALYFCASSLTGQGRTVGYTFGSGTRLTVV.

The chain uses TRBV9 and TRBJ1-1, with D unresolved. This CDR3 has 13 amino acids. V shed 3 bases and J shed 5 bases, with 11 bases lying between them. The germline V gene has CDR1 SGDLS and CDR2 YYNGEE. The CDR3 coding sequence is TGTGCCAGCAGCGACGGGCTTAATACTGAAGCTTTCTTT. This codes for CASSDGLNTEAFF.

This clone has more than one count but fewer than ten. The chain is built from TRBV6-5 and TRBJ2-7, with 8 bases aligning to TRBD1. CDR3 size: 14 residues. Germline lookup yields CDR1 MNHEY and CDR2 SVGAGI. J was trimmed by 2 bases and V by 4 bases; bases with no gene match: 4. The CDR3 bases are TGTGCCAGCAGTTTGAGGACAGGGCCCTACGAGCAGTACTTC. This gives the protein CASSLRTGPYEQYF.

The chain employs TRBV6-5 and TRBJ2-7; the D gene is possibly TRBD1 (5 bases). The CDR3 is made up of 13 amino acids. Trimming removed 11 bases from V and 0 bases from J, with 14 bases in between. Germline V CDR1 and CDR2: MNHEY, SVGAGI. The CDR3 loop is CAVNQGSSYEQYF. The CDR3 DNA sequence: TGTGCCGTAAACCAGGGAAGCTCCTACGAGCAGTACTTC.

The rearrangement uses TRBV19 and TRBJ1-2, with D perhaps matching TRBD1 (5 bases). The CDR3 runs to 13 residues. Trimming left V 3 bases short and J 4 bases short, with 9 bases between. CDR1 and CDR2 (germline): LNHDA, SQIVND (reference sequence). The CDR3 bases are TGTGCCAGTAGTATCCCAGGGATCTATGGCTACACCTTC. It yields the protein CASSIPGIYGYTF.

J is TRBJ2-6 and V is TRBV9; D is unclear. Between the trimmed V and J ends, which lost 4 bases and 0 bases, there was a span of 14 bases. The CDR3 has 17 amino acids. The germline V gene has CDR1 SGDLS and CDR2 YYNGEE. In DNA form, the CDR3 reads TGTGCCAGCAGCTCCGCCGCAGGTTTCTCTGGGGCCAACGTCCTGACTTTC. Its protein is CASSSAAGFSGANVLTF.

This chain uses TRBV6-5 with TRBJ1-4, with D hard to call. V gave up 2 bases and J gave up 0 bases, with 4 bases separating them. The V gene's germline CDR1 is MNHEY and CDR2 SVGAGI. This CDR3 has 14 residues. The CDR3: CASSYGATNEKLFF. The CDR3 DNA sequence: TGTGCCAGCAGTTACGGTGCAACTAATGAAAAACTGTTTTTT.

The chain is built from TRBV7-3 and TRBJ1-2; 7 nucleotides agree with TRBD1. CDR3 size: 15 residues. Germline values: CDR1 SGHTA, CDR2 FQGTGA. Germline trimming cut 5 bases from V and 6 bases from J; bases unmatched to any gene: 12. The DNA of the CDR3 is TGTGCCAGCAGCCCCGACCCGACAGGGATGGATGGCTACACCTTC. Translated, it gives CASSPDPTGMDGYTF. Combining the CDR3 with reference TRBV7-3 and TRBJ1-2 gives the whole variable domain GAGVSQTPSNKVTEKGKYVELRCDPISGHTALYWYRQSLGQGPEFLIYFQGTGAADDSGLPNDRFFAVRPEGSVSTLKIQRTERGDSAVYLCASSPDPTGMDGYTFGSGTRLTVV.

This clone was seen only once. V gene TRBV5-1 combines with J gene TRBJ1-6; D might be TRBD1 (6 bases). Germline assignment: CDR1 SGHRS and CDR2 YFSETQ. This CDR3 has 15 amino acids. V lost 0 bases and J 6 bases, leaving 10 bases between the germline ends. CDR3 sequence: CASSLEGGSNSPLHF. CDR3 bases: TGCGCCAGCAGCTTGGAGGGGGGAAGTAATTCACCCCTCCACTTT.

In this sample, this clone turned up a few times. This chain links TRBV5-1 with TRBJ2-5; 7 bases line up with TRBD1. This CDR3 is 14 amino acids long. The trim removed 0 bases at V and 4 bases at J, leaving 3 bases unmatched. The germline CDR1 and CDR2 sequences are SGHRS and YFSETQ. CDR3 DNA sequence: TGCGCCAGCAGCTTGGGAGGGGGCAGAGAGACCCAGTACTTC. The encoded protein is CASSLGGGRETQYF.

V usage is TRBV27 and J usage is TRBJ1-4; 9 positions match TRBD1. CDR1 and CDR2 (germline): MNHEY, SMNVEV (reference sequence). The V segment lost 5 bases and the J segment 4 bases; nucleotides outside the gene matches: 5. The CDR3 has 15 amino acids. CDR3 residues: CASSPRQGGNEKLFF. The CDR3 DNA follows: TGTGCCAGCAGTCCCCGACAGGGGGGTAATGAAAAACTGTTTTTT.

The rearrangement uses TRBV5-4 and TRBJ1-2; D call uncertain. The CDR3 extends over 13 amino acids. V was cut by 7 bases and J by 6 bases, with 16 bases left in between. Germline-derived CDR1 and CDR2 are SGHNT and YYREEE (reference sequence). CDR3: CASGQRVADGYTF. CDR3 nucleotides: TGTGCCAGCGGCCAGAGAGTAGCGGATGGCTACACCTTC.

The count of this clone is one. The rearrangement links TRBV5-1 to TRBJ1-1; a possible D gene is TRBD1 (5 bases). The CDR3 runs 13 residues. V lost 3 bases and J lost 1, with 7 bases in between. Germline V gene sequence: CDR1 SGHRS, CDR2 YFSETQ. The CDR3, as DNA: TGCGCCAGCAGCTCCGGACAGAACACTGAAGCTTTCTTT. This sequence encodes CASSSGQNTEAFF.

This clone was recorded only once. The chain links TRBV19 to TRBJ1-1; TRBD1 is a possible D gene (5 bases). The germline V gene encodes CDR1 LNHDA and CDR2 SQIVND (reference sequence). The CDR3 is 15 amino acids. The V end was cut by 6 bases, the J end by 0 bases, with 14 bases between. CDR3 residues: CASRGTDSLNTEAFF. The DNA for the CDR3 is TGTGCCAGTAGGGGCACCGACAGTTTGAACACTGAAGCTTTCTTT.

This chain links TRBV2 with TRBJ1-3; maybe TRBD1 (5 bases). The V and J ends lost 6 bases and 7 bases respectively, with 13 bases between them. This CDR3 has 13 residues. Looked up from germline, CDR1 is SNHLY and CDR2 is FYNNEI. The CDR3 is CASRRGLGNTIYF. Here the CDR3 DNA reads TGTGCCAGCAGGAGGGGTTTGGGGAACACCATATATTTT.

This clone has more than one count but fewer than ten. The genes are TRBV19 and TRBJ1-1; 10 bases align to TRBD1. V shed 4 bases, J shed 5 bases, and the junction held 7 bases outside the gene matches. Germline V gene sequence: CDR1 LNHDA, CDR2 SQIVND (reference sequence). The length of the CDR3 is 15 residues. CDR3 sequence reads: CASSKDRGAWTEAFF. The CDR3 DNA is TGTGCCAGTAGTAAGGACAGGGGGGCGTGGACTGAAGCTTTCTTT.

This chain links TRBV3-1 (or the pseudogene TRBV3-2) with TRBJ2-5, with D unclear. Germline V gene sequence: CDR1 LGHDT, CDR2 YNNKEL (reference sequence). The CDR3 is 15 amino acids. With 4 bases removed from V and 2 bases from J, the gap between germline ends came to 14 bases. The CDR3 is CASSPHTLKQETQYF. The CDR3 region has the DNA TGTGCCAGCAGCCCACACACCCTAAAACAAGAGACCCAGTACTTC.

V and J are TRBV6-5 and TRBJ2-7, with D possibly being TRBD1 (5 bases). V lost 0 bases and J lost 9, with 12 bases in between. The germline CDR1 and CDR2 sequences are MNHEY and SVGAGI. The CDR3 runs 13 residues. The CDR3 sequence: CASSYSPGSGQYF. For the CDR3, the DNA is TGTGCCAGCAGTTACTCGCCAGGGTCCGGGCAGTACTTC.